Sequencing of this TCR beta chain was carried out in a study of cytomegalovirus exposure and HLA in healthy donors (dated by TCRdb to the late 2010s). In the study overall: According to an earlier analysis of 550 to 750 of the donors, some 170 million T cells yielded some 120 million unique TCR beta sequences and less than 300 Gb of sequence data. Rather than drawing on any new phenotypic data, the later analysis identified candidate immune exposures from TCR beta sequences and the way those sequences occurred across donors. The study profiled the T cell repertoires of some 610 subjects by immunosequencing and related them to cytomegalovirus serostatus. HLA typing covered class I and class II loci at four-digit resolution. The genetic ancestry cluster associated with self-reported Caucasian donors included 65% to 90% of the approximately 400 genotyped donors. The study aimed to test whether cataloging public T cell receptors could reveal signatures of past pathogen exposure. An earlier analysis of around 580 of the donors used high-throughput TCR beta sequencing to judge whether each TCR beta V gene segment behaved as functional or pseudogenic. Across some 400 genotyped donors of the cohort, an average of approximately 220,000 unique TCR beta nucleotide sequences per donor were sequenced, and roughly 18% of those sequences were non-productive. A separate validation cohort of over 95 different subjects was used in addition to the 666-subject first cohort. To predict cytomegalovirus infection status, the study brought together high-throughput TCR immunosequencing, statistical association of individual TCRs with disease status, and machine learning. In a later analysis, previously published TCR beta repertoires from roughly 710 donors were re-analyzed and high-resolution HLA genotyping was added so that TCR occurrence patterns could be studied. Donor age, sex, ethnicity and CMV serostatus were collected together with the repertoire data. Every discovery cohort repertoire had been produced on one sequencing platform. The number of donors typed differed by locus, with about 629-630 for A, B, C, DRB1 and DQB1, around 560 for DQA1, over 600 for DPA1, and some 440 for DPB1. An early release that covered about 600 HLA-typed donors contained approximately 290 gigabases of sequencing data and about 93 million unique TCR sequences. Several DR-DQ haplotypes were handled as single units for association and clustering because linkage in the cohort was strong. A later genetic analysis took genome-wide SNP genotypes for about three fifths of the roughly 700 donors and used that subset as a discovery cohort. Results and caveats for the whole study, not just this receptor: It was suggested by the authors that the approach could potentially be generalized to other disease states and immunological phenotypes. A cluster of highly shared sequence variants was judged likely to be a technical artifact of the sequencing pipeline. Correlated functional status among segregating V segments might reflect linkage disequilibrium, but an unknown experimental factor could not be ruled out. Assigning TCR associations to individual alleles was difficult when HLA alleles, especially DR and DQ, strongly co-occurred. HLA typing was unavailable for some donors at each locus, so association tests used only the typed subset. The only immune exposure information available for the cohort was CMV serostatus. V-gene and J-gene trimming of TCR beta chains was associated with a missense DCLRE1C variant in a later genetic analysis, and the association was replicated in an independent cohort. A further reported finding was that TCR beta sequences accurately predicted the HLA-A and HLA-B alleles for most subjects in the first cohort. Some IMGT-functional V segments, including TRBV6-2 and TRBV6-3, could not be told apart with the 87-base-pair reads, so those segments were excluded. A later analysis found that most CMV-associated TCR beta chains appeared HLA-restricted, with HLA associations seemingly driven largely by CMV exposure. In vitro tests confirmed that a few of the cytomegalovirus-associated TCR beta chains recognize cytomegalovirus antigens. A total of fewer than 200 TCR beta chains were listed by the study as associated with cytomegalovirus. Cytomegalovirus status was reported to be diagnosed by the classifier with high specificity and sensitivity in both the original and validation cohorts. In a later analysis, the rate of TCR association differed among HLA loci, with DRB1 alleles having the most associated TCRs and HLA-C alleles having the fewest. An earlier analysis of approximately 540 of the donors showed that most TCR beta V segments appeared in productive rearrangements either about 87% or about 30% of the time, which broadly matched IMGT annotations. While some public TCRs were present in many individuals, most TCR sequences turned up only very rarely across donors. A later analysis associated around 16,000 TCR beta sequences with specific HLA alleles at a false discovery rate of 0.05. Compared with equally common non-associated chains, HLA-associated TCR beta chains in a later analysis were more clonally expanded and had lower generation probabilities. In a later analysis, several top co-occurrence clusters were reported to appear linked to parvovirus B19, influenza, CMV and Epstein-Barr virus. Compared with the roughly 670-donor mean, donors in an Asian-associated ancestry cluster had fewer N-insertions in productive TCRs, according to a later genetic analysis. This cohort had only TCR beta chains sequenced, and the lack of alpha or paired-chain data limited which features could be detected. Because counts were too low, seventeen rarely observed V segments, including chromosome 9 orphons, were excluded from the earlier analysis of a few hundred of the donors. Sequencing depth was assumed to be roughly uniform across donors in the presence/absence analyses, though that assumption may not hold.

Receptors were amplified or captured by the immunoSEQ multiplex PCR assay. For the multiplex PCR, a mixture combining 60 forward primers for TCR Vbeta segments and 13 reverse primers for TCR Jbeta segments was used. A multiplex PCR assay on genomic DNA amplified the CDR3 region of rearranged TCR beta genes. Amplified TCR beta libraries were sequenced as 87-base-pair reads on the Illumina HiSeq System. Per the source publication's procedure: A later analysis counted about 80 million unique TCR beta chains across the 666 repertoires, and around 12 million of these chains were shared by at least two donors. A nearest-neighbor algorithm error-corrected the raw reads and collapsed the reads into unique sequences, merging closely related sequences to remove PCR and sequencing errors. To assign V, D and J gene segments, CDR3 sequences were aligned to IMGT reference sequences. For a sequence to be retained, a match of at least six nucleotides was required to both a V gene segment and a J gene segment. Rearrangements were called productive when the CDR3 lacked stop codons and stayed in frame with V and J; all others were non-productive. CDR3 was defined according to IMGT convention as the region running from the second conserved V-encoded cysteine to the conserved J-encoded phenylalanine. The earlier analysis of a few hundred of the donors excluded any sequence lacking an unambiguous match to a single V gene segment. An earlier analysis of 587 of the donors classified V segments as functional when productive rearrangements were above 56.7% and as segregating when the standard deviation between donors was above 5%. To diagnose cytomegalovirus status from the catalog of TCR beta chain sequences, a statistical classification framework was built. A later analysis assigned V and J genes by comparing TCR nucleotide sequences with IMGT/GENE-DB human TR gene sequences. A later analysis assigned CDR3 sequences and most-parsimonious VDJ recombination scenarios with the TCRdist pipeline. In a later analysis, each TCR beta chain was defined by its CDR3 amino acid sequence together with its V-gene family, and reads lacking a unique V-gene family were excluded. As a way to deal with suspected cross-contamination and a sequencing artifact, a later analysis dropped approximately 570 nucleotide sequences that were highly shared and had low generation probability. For each public chain, a later analysis derived a clonal expansion index from normalized ranks of inferred template counts within each repertoire. In a later analysis, generation probabilities were computed using a VDJ recombination model fitted to out-of-frame rearrangements, and the results were checked against IGoR. A later analysis scored TCR-TCR, TCR-HLA and TCR-CMV co-occurrence with hypergeometric tests, applying a repertoire-size bias correction to TCR pairs. A later analysis estimated false discovery rates by permuting HLA or CMV assignments 20 times. In a later analysis, co-occurring TCRs were grouped using DBSCAN, with TCRdist sequence similarity added in when clustering inside HLA-allele-positive subsets. Repertoires with fewer than 30,000 or more than 120,000 public chains were left out of co-occurrence clustering, as were a handful of repertoires with anomalous nucleotide sharing. Held by TCRdb, this immuneACCESS table contains in-frame sequences only and omits some clones. Under half of the omission traces to an unresolved V gene where checked; the cause of the rest is unknown. The D gene and trimming were derived from the DNA, and the V and J assignments and clone size from that table. The sample yields about 130,000 clones; 78% were counted once. The ten largest account for about 1.8% of the sample.

For CDR1 and CDR2, the germline V gene lists SNHLY and FYNNEI. Measured from the cysteine to the phenylalanine, the CDR3 is 15 residues long. The only DNA kept is the CDR3, 45 bases in frame from the first base. V is pared back by 4 bases and J by 7 bases, with 17 bases lying between the germline termini. The cohort consisted of some 730 healthy bone marrow donors. Cohort members were all nominally healthy when sampled, although unrecorded immune exposures were likely present. The donor was CMV seronegative and belonged to the group of 320 or so seronegative cohort members. A peripheral blood sample was provided by each donor, and peripheral blood mononuclear cells were used for TCR beta sequencing. The Qiagen DNeasy Blood Extraction Kit was used to extract genomic DNA from the blood cell samples. A note on this clone: Its antigen specificity is not known. The record has no base qualities; no much larger clone is one base away.

The specimen sequenced was PBMCs. The rearrangement joined TRBV2 to TRBJ2-1, and TRBD2 may be the D gene, going by 5 matching bases. This TCR was recovered from a woman in her thirties or forties in good health and CMV-seronegative. The DNA reads as follows: TGTGCCAGCAGTGGCGGACCTACCCGCGGGAATGAGCAGTTCTTC. Its protein product is CASSGGPTRGNEQFF.